This T cell receptor (beta chain) appears in the sequencing data of a study of blood T cell repertoires in COVID-19. The CDR3 has 15 amino acids. CDR1 is SGHTS and CDR2 is YDEGEE in the germline V gene. Germline trimming cut 6 bases from V and 0 bases from J; bases unmatched to any gene: 8. This table comes from immunoSEQ multiplex PCR, and its TCRdb copy is limited to in-frame clones, with some not included. The repertoire holds 90,000 to 120,000 clones, with roughly 89% as singletons. The TCR was taken from a man between 70 and 80 years old with acute or convalescent COVID-19. V is TRBV5-8 and J is TRBJ1-1, with 7 bases lining up with TRBD1. Specimen: peripheral blood. The CDR3 DNA sequence: TGTGCCAGCATCAGACAGGGCCTTATGAACACTGAAGCTTTCTTT. Amino acids: CASIRQGLMNTEAFF.